These T cell receptor beta chains were read from a single sample in a study of radiotherapy plus CTLA-4 blockade in lung cancer. Clones were sequenced by immunoSEQ multiplex PCR, and TCRdb holds only the in-frame ones, with some missing. The sample shows about 97,000 clones, 65% to 85% of them seen only once. This material consisted of peripheral blood, taken from a patient treated with radiotherapy plus ipilimumab. The receptors originated from a human donor with non-small cell lung cancer who had a partial response to radiotherapy plus ipilimumab. Some clones in this sample may be carry-over from other donors' samples. CDR3s leave out the opening cysteine and the closing phenylalanine or tryptophan.

v_gene	j_gene	len	CDR3aa
TRBV19	TRBJ2-1	13	ASSIRTSGVNEQF
TRBV13	TRBJ2-7	14	ASSHWLAGELDEQY
TRBV6-5	TRBJ1-4	11	ASTDRRGEKLF
TRBV5-1	TRBJ2-2	15	ASSYRTSGANTGELF
TRBV5-1	TRBJ2-3	14	ASSLEGTGGRDTQY
TRBV21-1	TRBJ1-2	11	ASSQGKGSGYT
TRBV5-6	TRBJ1-1	12	ASSPQQATGGAF
TRBV10-2	TRBJ1-1	12	ASSESQMNTEAF
TRBV19	TRBJ1-4	14	ASSTRQGAANEKLF
TRBV5-1	TRBJ2-3	12	ASSSTRGTDTQY
TRBV11-2	TRBJ1-1	13	ASSTRTGGGTEAF
TRBV19	TRBJ1-5	14	ASSIRGQPSNQPQH
TRBV4-1	TRBJ1-6	14	ASSQEPGGVLGPLH
TRBV6-5	TRBJ1-5	13	ASSYSRVPNQPQH
TRBV29-1	TRBJ1-4	12	SVEWPGEGEKLF
TRBV29-1	TRBJ2-2	13	SAINAGGPDGELF
TRBV28	TRBJ2-3	13	ASSLGTGGTDTQY
TRBV5-1	TRBJ2-1	14	ASSFSGRGSYNEQF
TRBV18	TRBJ2-1	12	ASSLGTGWDEQF
TRBV7-2	TRBJ2-4	10	ASRGRGYIQY
TRBV29-1	TRBJ1-5	11	SVSGQINQPQH
TRBV6-5	TRBJ1-6	12	ASRTGTGGSTLH
TRBV4-2	TRBJ1-1	13	ASSQEEAGYPEAF
TRBV25-1	TRBJ2-7	11	ASSENYGIGSY
TRBV7-9	TRBJ1-1	9	ASRIAPEAF
TRBV2	TRBJ1-2	11	ATVPTGPYGYT
TRBV29-1	TRBJ2-1	11	SVEQGSAAEQF
TRBV2	TRBJ1-5	14	ASSAQTGSFGQPQH
TRBV30	TRBJ1-1	11	AWSADGDTEAF
TRBV19	TRBJ2-5	14	ASSGSSGGGQETQY
TRBV15	TRBJ1-6	15	ATSRDQAALYNSPLH
TRBV5-3	TRBJ1-2	12	ARSPGTGVYGYT